A selection of T cell receptor beta chains follows, all from one sample in a study of T-cell reconstitution after alpha-beta-depleted transplantation in children. TCRdb itself ran the PCR reads through MiXCR, one entry per CDR3 protein. There are hundreds of thousands of distinct CDR3 sequences in the sample; 15% to 20% occur only once, and approximately 3% lies in the top ten. Sample: PBMCs from the stem cell graft donor, taken from the stem cell graft. These receptors were collected from a human donor who donated a stem cell graft to a child with acute lymphoblastic leukemia. Each CDR3 is given without its conserved first and last residue.

>TRBV11-2|15|TRBJ2-1
ASSSIPGLALRNEQF
>TRBV18|16|TRBJ2-5
ASSPRGQGDGSPTTDY
>TRBV7-9|12|TRBJ2-5
ASSPSGSLETQY
>TRBV20-1|12|TRBJ1-5
SAGLSGTNQPQH
>TRBV7-3|13|TRBJ1-1
ASSLTYRMNTEAF
>TRBV20-1|14|TRBJ2-1
SASMRGSALYNEQF
>TRBV7-9|12|TRBJ2-7
ASSPLVPGGEQY
>TRBV12-3/TRBV12-4|11|TRBJ1-2
ASSLVSGNGYT
>TRBV5-8|16|TRBJ2-7
ASSLGLAPERPTYEQY
>TRBV2|12|TRBJ2-1
ASSRPSSYNEQF
>TRBV27|10|TRBJ2-3
ASRSKADTQY
>TRBV4-1|15|TRBJ1-1
ASSQESLGAVGTEAF
>TRBV5-1|16|TRBJ2-3
ASSLAGTSGRPGDTQY
>TRBV7-2|12|TRBJ2-3
ASGTGPSTDTQY
>TRBV7-9|12|TRBJ1-4
ASSLNTINEKLF
>TRBV24-1|12|TRBJ1-1
ATSDTDPNSEAF
>TRBV10-3|13|TRBJ2-1
AISEGLSSYNEQF
>TRBV2|16|TRBJ2-2
ASSPGLAALPNTGELF
>TRBV7-9|15|TRBJ2-3
ASSLGRRRDMADTQY
>TRBV7-9|15|TRBJ2-3
ASSPSDSAFSTDTQY
>TRBV5-1|14|TRBJ2-3
ASSPAGTSSTDTQY
>TRBV29-1|11|TRBJ1-4
SVGLGVDEKLF
>TRBV20-1|14|TRBJ2-1
SARDLRGGTANEQF
>TRBV12-3/TRBV12-4|13|TRBJ2-3
ASSTQGLAQDTQY
>TRBV19|11|TRBJ2-3
ASSIIPTDTQY
>TRBV6-2/TRBV6-3|13|TRBJ2-3
ASSYQAGVTDTHY
>TRBV20-1|12|TRBJ2-7
SARDPSGGYEQY
>TRBV29-1|10|TRBJ2-7
SVLAGAYEQY
>TRBV29-1|12|TRBJ2-1
SVVMGTGGNEQF
>TRBV24-1|12|TRBJ2-3
ATSGGTTTDTQY
>TRBV30|12|TRBJ1-6
AWSHGQGAQAVH
>TRBV7-2|14|TRBJ2-3
ASSLETIGSSDTQY